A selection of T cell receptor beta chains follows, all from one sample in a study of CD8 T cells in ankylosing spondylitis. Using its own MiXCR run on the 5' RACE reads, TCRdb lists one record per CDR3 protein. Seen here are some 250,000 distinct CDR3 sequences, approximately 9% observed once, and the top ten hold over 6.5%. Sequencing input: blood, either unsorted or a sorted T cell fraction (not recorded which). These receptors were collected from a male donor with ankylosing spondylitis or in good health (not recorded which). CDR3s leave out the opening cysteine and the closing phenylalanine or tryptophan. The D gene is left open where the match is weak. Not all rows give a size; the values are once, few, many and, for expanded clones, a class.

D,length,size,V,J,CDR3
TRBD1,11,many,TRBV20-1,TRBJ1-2,SARGQGNYGYT
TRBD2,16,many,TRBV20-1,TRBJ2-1,SAQGAGESRWAYNEQF
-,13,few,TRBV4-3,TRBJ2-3,ASSQEGRSTDTQY
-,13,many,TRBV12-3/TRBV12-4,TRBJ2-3,ASSLDYPGTDTQY
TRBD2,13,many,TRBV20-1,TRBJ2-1,SARPGLGPYNEQF
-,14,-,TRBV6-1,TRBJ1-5,ASSITGIQSNQPQH
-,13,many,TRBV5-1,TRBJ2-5,ASRAASLIQETQY
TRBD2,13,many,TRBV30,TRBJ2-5,AWSLAGGFAETQY
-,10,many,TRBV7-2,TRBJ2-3,ASSLETDTQY
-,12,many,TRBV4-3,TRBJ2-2,ASSQTANTGELF
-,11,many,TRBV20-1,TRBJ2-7,SARDQLSYEQY
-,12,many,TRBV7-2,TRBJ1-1,ASSFRTASTGAF
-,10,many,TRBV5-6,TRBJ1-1,ASSLRQLEAF
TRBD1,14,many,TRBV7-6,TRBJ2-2,ASSLNWDRGPGELF
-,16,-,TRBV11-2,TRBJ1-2,ASSLGAVGPLGPFGYT
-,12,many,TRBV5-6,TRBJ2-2,ASSRSGNTGELF
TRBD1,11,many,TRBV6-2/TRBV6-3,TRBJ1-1,ASSKPGDREAF
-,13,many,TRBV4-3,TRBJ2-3,ASSQVTGNTDTQY
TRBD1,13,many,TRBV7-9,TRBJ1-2,ASSLTGQGFSGYT
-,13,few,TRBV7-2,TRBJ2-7,ASSQWGREGYEQY
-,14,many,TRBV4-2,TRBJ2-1,ASSPGPAGGYNEQF
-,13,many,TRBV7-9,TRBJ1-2,ASSFSSLANYGYT
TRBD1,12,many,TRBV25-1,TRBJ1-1,ASSPWDRDVEAF
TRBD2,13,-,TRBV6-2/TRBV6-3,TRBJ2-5,ASRSPLAGQETQY
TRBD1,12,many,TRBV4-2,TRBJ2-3,ASSTATDRGAPY
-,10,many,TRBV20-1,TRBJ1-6,SASSQDSPLH
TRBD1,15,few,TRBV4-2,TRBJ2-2,ASSQAPDRQSTGELF
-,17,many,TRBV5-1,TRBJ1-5,AIHLTGTQNVYSNQPQH
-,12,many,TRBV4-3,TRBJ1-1,ASSLSVGSTEAF
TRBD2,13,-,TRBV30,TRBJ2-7,AWSWGTSASYEQY
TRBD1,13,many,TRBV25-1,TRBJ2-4,ASSEWRTGKNIQY
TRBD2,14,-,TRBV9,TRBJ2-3,ASSVGTSGRTDTQY
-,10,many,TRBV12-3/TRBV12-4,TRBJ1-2,ASSGQGMGDT
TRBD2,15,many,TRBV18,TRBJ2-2,ASSPGTSGRNTGELF
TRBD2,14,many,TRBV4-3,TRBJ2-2,ASSQRGGRNTGELF